These T cell receptor beta chains were read from a single sample in a study of blood T cell repertoires in COVID-19. TCRdb's copy holds only in-frame clones and misses some; the assay was immunoSEQ multiplex PCR. In the table there are about 28,000 clones, about 84% of which are singletons. The sample was peripheral blood. The receptors here all came from an older woman with acute or convalescent COVID-19. CDR3s include the opening cysteine and the closing phenylalanine or tryptophan.

v_gene	CDR3aa
TRBV19	CASMEHTGANVLTF
TRBV29-1	CSVTDLAGGDHNEQFF
TRBV6-2/TRBV6-3	CASSIQVTLPGDGYTF
TRBV5-1	CASSLSDISTEAFF
TRBV19	CASSLGQNYEQYF
TRBV10-3	CAVRQSDTQYF
TRBV7-9	CAGRGGLNTGELFF
TRBV28	CASSATQMNTEAFF
TRBV28	CASSQPRSLTGSYEQYF
TRBV5-1	CASSLEQGRKTQYF
TRBV7-3	CASSSPGQGAKNIQYF
TRBV6-6	CASSRQGARSGELFF
TRBV4-1	CASSQGTPLGPQHF
TRBV11-2	CASSLQGFGQPQHF
TRBV5-3	CARSLAFQETQYF
TRBV18	CASSPLAGPTEAFF
TRBV19	CASSHPGQGTDTQYF
TRBV5-6	CASSFFQSFGSEQFF
TRBV28	CASRRTGKDSEKLFF
TRBV19	CASSKGHGQGAPSYEQYF
TRBV18	CASSPGLGETQYF
TRBV12-3/TRBV12-4	CASSYYSRETQYF
TRBV5-1	CASSRDSRSGNTIYF
TRBV5-4	CASSFGALRQGTYEQYF
TRBV29-1	CSADDRSTDTQYF
TRBV5-1	CASRIQGGHEQYF
TRBV7-2	CASSYRGEFRYEQYF
TRBV19	CASSIRPGQGMETQYF
TRBV12-3/TRBV12-4	CASSPNTGELFF
TRBV7-8	CASTLGAGFATEAFF
TRBV24-1	CATSDPGQERDNEQFF
TRBV2	CASSARGLLMNTEAFF